This T cell receptor beta chain was sequenced in a study of control samples from healthy donors and cancer patients. Clones were sequenced by immunoSEQ multiplex PCR, and TCRdb holds only the in-frame ones, with some missing. The sample has fewer than 200,000 clones; roughly 95% are singletons. The CDR3 covers 11 residues. The V gene lost 3 bases and the J gene lost 8 bases, with 8 bases spanning the gap. Per germline, CDR1 SGHDT and CDR2 YYEEEE. This sequence originates from an older woman in good health. The J gene is TRBJ1-1, the V gene TRBV5-6; D is undetermined. Sample: blood. The chain's CDR3 is CASSSYQEAFF. The CDR3 coding sequence is TGTGCCAGCAGCTCTTACCAAGAAGCTTTCTTT.